The clone carrying this TCR beta chain came up once. The data were taken from a study of shared clonotypes between healthy human individuals. Terminally differentiated effector memory CD45RA+ cells were excluded from the naive CD8 cells, which were CD45RO-negative and positively selected for CCR7. The CDR3 loop spans 17 amino acids. Germline values: CDR1 SGHRS, CDR2 YFSETQ. Trimming cost V 0 bases and J 4 bases, with 14 bases left between them. The method was immunoSEQ multiplex PCR; TCRdb's version includes in-frame clones alone and lacks a portion of them. The table lists hundreds of thousands of clones, 95% to 96% of them singletons, with roughly 0.12% in the top ten.

Sequencing was carried out using naive CD8+ T cells sorted from blood. This TCR came from a woman younger than 45 in good health. This chain uses TRBV5-1 with TRBJ2-6, with D uncertain. DNA for the CDR3: TGCGCCAGCAGCTTGGATGAAAGTCCATTCGGGGCCAACGTCCTGACTTTC. Protein product: CASSLDESPFGANVLTF.